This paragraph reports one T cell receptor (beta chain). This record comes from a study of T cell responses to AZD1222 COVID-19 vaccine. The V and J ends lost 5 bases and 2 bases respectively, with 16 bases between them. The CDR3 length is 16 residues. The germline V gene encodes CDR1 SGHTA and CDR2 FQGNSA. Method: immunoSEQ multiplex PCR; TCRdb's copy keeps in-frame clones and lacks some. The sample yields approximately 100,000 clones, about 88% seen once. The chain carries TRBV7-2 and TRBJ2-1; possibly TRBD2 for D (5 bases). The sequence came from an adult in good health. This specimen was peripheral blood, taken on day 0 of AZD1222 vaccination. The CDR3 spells CASSPGGSRTYNEQFF. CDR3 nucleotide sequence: TGTGCCAGCAGCCCAGGAGGTAGCAGGACCTACAATGAGCAGTTCTTC.